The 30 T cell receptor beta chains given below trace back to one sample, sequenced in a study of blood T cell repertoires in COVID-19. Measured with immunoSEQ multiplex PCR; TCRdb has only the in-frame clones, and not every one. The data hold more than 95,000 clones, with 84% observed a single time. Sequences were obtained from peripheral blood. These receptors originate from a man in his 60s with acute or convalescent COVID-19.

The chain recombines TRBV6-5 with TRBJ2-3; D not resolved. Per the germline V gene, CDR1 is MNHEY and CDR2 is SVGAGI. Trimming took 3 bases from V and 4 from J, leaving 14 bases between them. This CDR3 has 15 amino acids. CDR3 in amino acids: CASSYSEWSADTQYF. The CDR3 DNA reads TGTGCCAGCAGTTATTCGGAGTGGTCCGCAGATACGCAGTATTTT.

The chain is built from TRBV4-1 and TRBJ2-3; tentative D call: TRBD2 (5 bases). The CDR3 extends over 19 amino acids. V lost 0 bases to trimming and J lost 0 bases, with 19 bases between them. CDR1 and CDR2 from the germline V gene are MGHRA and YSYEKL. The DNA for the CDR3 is TGCGCCAGCAGCCAAGATTTTGTTTTGAGCGGAGCTAGCACAGATACGCAGTATTTT. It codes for CASSQDFVLSGASTDTQYF.

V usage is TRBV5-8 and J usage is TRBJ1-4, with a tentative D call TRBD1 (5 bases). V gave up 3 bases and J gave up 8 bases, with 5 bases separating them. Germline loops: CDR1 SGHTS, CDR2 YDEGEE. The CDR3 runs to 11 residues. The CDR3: CASSWTEKLFF. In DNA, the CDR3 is TGTGCCAGCAGCTGGACAGAAAAACTGTTTTTT.

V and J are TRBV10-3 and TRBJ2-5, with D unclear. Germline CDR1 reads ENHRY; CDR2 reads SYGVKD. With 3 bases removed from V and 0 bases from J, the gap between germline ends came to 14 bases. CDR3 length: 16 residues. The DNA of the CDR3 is TGTGCCATCAGTGATTCGAAGACTCCGTACCAAGAGACCCAGTACTTC. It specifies CAISDSKTPYQETQYF.

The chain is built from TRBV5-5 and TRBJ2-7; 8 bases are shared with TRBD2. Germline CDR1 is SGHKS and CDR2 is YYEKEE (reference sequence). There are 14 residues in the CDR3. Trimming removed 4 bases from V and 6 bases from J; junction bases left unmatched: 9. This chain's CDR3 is CASSPIAGSGEQYV. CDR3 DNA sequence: TGTGCCAGCAGCCCCATAGCGGGATCGGGCGAGCAGTACGTC.

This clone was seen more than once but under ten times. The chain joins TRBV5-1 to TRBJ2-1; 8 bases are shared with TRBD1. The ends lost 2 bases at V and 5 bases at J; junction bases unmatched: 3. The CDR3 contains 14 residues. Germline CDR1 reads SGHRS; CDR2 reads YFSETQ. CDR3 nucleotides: TGCGCCAGCAGCTTACAGGGGGGCAACAATGAGCAGTTCTTC. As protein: CASSLQGGNNEQFF.

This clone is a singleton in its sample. The CDR3 spells CAWSVNWLAGPGDEQFF. The DNA for the CDR3 is TGTGCCTGGAGTGTAAACTGGCTAGCGGGTCCAGGGGATGAGCAGTTCTTC. The chain has TRBV30 and TRBJ2-1; 8 nucleotides match TRBD2. CDR3 length: 17 residues. Germline CDR1 GTSNPN, CDR2 SVGIG (reference sequence). V was pared by 0 bases and J by 8 bases, with 15 bases of the junction left unmatched.

The CDR3 spells CASSLEVGGINTGELFF. The CDR3 DNA follows: TGTGCCAGCAGCTTGGAGGTAGGGGGAATCAACACCGGGGAGCTGTTTTTT. The gene calls are TRBV5-6 and TRBJ2-2, with D possibly being TRBD1 (6 bases). Germline V CDR1 and CDR2: SGHDT, YYEEEE. Trimming removed 0 bases at V and 2 bases at J, with 14 bases between. This CDR3 comprises 17 residues.

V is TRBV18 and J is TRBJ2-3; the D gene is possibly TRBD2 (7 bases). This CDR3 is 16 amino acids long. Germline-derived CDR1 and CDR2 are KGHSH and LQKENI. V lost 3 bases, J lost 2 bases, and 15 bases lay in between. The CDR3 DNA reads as TGTGCCAGCTCACCGTCCGGGGGGCCCTCCACAGATACGCAGTATTTT. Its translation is CASSPSGGPSTDTQYF.

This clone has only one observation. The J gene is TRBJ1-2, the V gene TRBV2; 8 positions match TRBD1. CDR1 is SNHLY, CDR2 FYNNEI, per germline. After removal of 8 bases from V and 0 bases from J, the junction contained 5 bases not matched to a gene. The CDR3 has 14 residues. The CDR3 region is CASLGQGANYGYTF. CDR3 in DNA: TGTGCCAGCCTCGGACAGGGCGCTAACTATGGCTACACCTTC.

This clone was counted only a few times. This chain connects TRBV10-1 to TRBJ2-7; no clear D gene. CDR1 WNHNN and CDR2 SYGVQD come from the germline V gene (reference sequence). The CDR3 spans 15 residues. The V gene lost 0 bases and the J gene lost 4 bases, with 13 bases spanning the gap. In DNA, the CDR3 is TGCGCCAGCAGTGAGTCGAATACGGTTGGTTACGAGCAGTACTTC. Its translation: CASSESNTVGYEQYF.

CDR3 sequence (DNA): TGCAGCGTTGACACTGGGAGAAGCTACGAGCAGTACTTC. Residues: CSVDTGRSYEQYF. The rearrangement links TRBV29-1 to TRBJ2-7; weak D call: TRBD2 (5 bases). The CDR3 totals 13 residues. In germline, CDR1 is SQVTM, CDR2 ANQGSEA. Trimming stripped 3 bases from V and 3 bases from J, with 12 bases between.

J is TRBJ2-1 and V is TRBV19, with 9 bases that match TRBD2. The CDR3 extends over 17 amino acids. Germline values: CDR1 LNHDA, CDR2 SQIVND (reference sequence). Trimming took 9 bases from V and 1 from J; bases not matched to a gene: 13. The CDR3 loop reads CARESVGREGSYNEQFF. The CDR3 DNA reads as TGTGCCAGGGAATCTGTCGGGCGGGAGGGTTCCTACAATGAGCAGTTCTTC.

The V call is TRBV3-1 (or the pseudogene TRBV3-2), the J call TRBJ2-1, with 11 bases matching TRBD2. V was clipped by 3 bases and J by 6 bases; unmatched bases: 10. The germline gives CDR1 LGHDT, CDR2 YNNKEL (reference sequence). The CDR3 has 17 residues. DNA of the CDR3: TGTGCCAGCAGCCATACCACACTAGCGGGAGTTTCCAATGAGCAGTTCTTC. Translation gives CASSHTTLAGVSNEQFF.

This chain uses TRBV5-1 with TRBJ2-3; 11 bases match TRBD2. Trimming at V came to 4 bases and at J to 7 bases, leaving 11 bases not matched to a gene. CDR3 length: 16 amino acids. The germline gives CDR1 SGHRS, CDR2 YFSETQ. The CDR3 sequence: CASSRTTSGALNTQYF. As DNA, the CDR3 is TGCGCCAGCAGCCGCACGACTAGCGGGGCGCTAAATACGCAGTATTTT.

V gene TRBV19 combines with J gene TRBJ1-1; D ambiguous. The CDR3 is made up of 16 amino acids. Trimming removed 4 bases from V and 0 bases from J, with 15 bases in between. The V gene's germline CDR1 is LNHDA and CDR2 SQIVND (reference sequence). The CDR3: CASSRGYRAVNTEAFF. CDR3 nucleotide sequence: TGTGCCAGTAGTAGAGGCTACCGCGCTGTGAACACTGAAGCTTTCTTT.

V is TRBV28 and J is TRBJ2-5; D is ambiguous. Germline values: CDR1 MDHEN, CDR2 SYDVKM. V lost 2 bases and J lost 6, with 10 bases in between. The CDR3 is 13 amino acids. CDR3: CASSLRRRKTQYF. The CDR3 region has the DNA TGTGCCAGCAGTTTAAGAAGGAGAAAGACCCAGTACTTC.

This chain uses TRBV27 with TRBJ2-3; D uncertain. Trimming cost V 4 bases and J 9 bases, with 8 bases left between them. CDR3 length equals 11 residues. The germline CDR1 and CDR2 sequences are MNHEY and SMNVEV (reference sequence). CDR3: CASSSPKTQYF. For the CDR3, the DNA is TGTGCCAGCAGTTCCCCTAAGACGCAGTATTTT.

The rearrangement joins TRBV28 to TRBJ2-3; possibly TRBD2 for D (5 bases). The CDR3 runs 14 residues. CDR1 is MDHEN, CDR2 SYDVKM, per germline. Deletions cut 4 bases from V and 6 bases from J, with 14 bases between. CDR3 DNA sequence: TGTGCCAGCAGTTCCCCTCTGGGAGCTGATACGCAGTATTTT. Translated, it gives CASSSPLGADTQYF.

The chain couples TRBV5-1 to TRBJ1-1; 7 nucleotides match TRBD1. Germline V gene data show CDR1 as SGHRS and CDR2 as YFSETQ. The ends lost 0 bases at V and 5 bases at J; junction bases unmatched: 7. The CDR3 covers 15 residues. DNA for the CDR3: TGCGCCAGCAGCTTGGCCCCAGGGGGAGAGACTGAAGCTTTCTTT. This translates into CASSLAPGGETEAFF.

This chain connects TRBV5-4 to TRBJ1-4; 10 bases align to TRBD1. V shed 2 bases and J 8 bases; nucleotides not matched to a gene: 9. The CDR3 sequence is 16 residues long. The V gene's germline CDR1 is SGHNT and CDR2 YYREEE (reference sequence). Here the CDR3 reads CASSFPTGTGAEKLFF. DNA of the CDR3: TGTGCCAGCAGCTTTCCCACCGGGACAGGGGCCGAAAAACTGTTTTTT.

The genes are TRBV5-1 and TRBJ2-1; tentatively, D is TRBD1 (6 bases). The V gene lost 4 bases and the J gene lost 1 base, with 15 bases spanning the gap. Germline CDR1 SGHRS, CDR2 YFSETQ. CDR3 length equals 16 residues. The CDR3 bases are TGCGCCAGCAGCCTGGGTGGGACACTTTCCTACAATGAGCAGTTCTTC. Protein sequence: CASSLGGTLSYNEQFF.

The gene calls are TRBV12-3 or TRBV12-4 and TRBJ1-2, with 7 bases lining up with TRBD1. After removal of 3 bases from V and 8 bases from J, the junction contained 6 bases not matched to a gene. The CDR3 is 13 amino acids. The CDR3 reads CASSFRGAQGYTF. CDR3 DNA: TGTGCCAGCAGTTTCAGGGGGGCGCAGGGCTACACCTTC.

The CDR3 nucleotides read TGTGCCAGCAGCTTGAGCGGGTCTAGCACAGATACGCAGTATTTT. Translating it yields CASSLSGSSTDTQYF. The chain couples TRBV3-1 (or the pseudogene TRBV3-2) to TRBJ2-3; perhaps TRBD2 as D (6 bases). The CDR3 contains 15 residues. Germline lookup yields CDR1 LGHDT and CDR2 YNNKEL (reference sequence). The ends were cut back, 5 bases at V and 0 bases at J, with 12 bases in the middle.

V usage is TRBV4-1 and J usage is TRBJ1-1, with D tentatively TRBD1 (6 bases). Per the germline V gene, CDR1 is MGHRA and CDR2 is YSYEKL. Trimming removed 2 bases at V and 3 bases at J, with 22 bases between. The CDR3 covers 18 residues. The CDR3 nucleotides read TGCGCCAGCAGCCAACTAATATTGATCAGGGGCGAGGACACTGAAGCTTTCTTT. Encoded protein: CASSQLILIRGEDTEAFF.

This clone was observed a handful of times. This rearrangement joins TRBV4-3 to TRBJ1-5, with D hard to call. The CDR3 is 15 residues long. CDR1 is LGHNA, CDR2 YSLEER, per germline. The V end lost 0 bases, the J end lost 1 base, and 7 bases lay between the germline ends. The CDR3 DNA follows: TGCGCCAGCAGCCAAGATCCTAACAGCAATCAGCCCCAGCATTTT. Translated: CASSQDPNSNQPQHF.

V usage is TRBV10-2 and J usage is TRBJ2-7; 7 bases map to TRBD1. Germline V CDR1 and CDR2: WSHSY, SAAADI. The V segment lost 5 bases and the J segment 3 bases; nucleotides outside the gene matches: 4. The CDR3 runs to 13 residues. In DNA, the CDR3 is TGCGCCAGCAGTCCGACAGGGAACTACGAGCAGTACTTC. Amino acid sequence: CASSPTGNYEQYF.

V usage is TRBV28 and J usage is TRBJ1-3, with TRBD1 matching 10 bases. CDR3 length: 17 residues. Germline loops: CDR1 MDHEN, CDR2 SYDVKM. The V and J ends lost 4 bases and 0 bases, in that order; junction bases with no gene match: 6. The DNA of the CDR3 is TGTGCCAGCAGTTCGGGGGACAGGGGTTCCTCTGGAAACACCATATATTTT. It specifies CASSSGDRGSSGNTIYF.

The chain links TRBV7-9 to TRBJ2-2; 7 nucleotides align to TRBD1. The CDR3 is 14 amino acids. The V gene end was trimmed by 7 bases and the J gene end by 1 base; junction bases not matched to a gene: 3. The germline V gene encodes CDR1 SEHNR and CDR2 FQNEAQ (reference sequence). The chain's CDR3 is CASTGTENTGELFF. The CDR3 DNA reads TGTGCCAGCACCGGGACAGAGAACACCGGGGAGCTGTTTTTT.

Here the CDR3 reads CASSRTRVDTQYF. CDR3 nucleotides: TGTGCCAGCAGTCGAACCCGGGTGGATACGCAGTATTTT. V is TRBV12-3 or TRBV12-4 and J is TRBJ2-3; D is unclear. This CDR3 contains 13 residues. Trimming left V 5 bases short and J 6 bases short, with 12 bases between.